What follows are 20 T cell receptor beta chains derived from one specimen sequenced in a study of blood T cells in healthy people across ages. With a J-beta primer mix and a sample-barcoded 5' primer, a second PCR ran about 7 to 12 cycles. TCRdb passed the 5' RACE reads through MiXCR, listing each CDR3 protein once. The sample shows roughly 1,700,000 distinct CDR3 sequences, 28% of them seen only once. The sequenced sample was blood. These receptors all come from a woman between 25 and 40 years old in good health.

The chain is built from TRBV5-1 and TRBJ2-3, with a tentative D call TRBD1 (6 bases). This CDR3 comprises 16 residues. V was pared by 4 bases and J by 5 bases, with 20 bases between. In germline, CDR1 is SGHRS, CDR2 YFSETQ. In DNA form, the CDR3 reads TGCGCCAGCAGCAGCGAGCTAGCCTGGGGGCGAGATACGCAGTATTTT. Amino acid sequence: CASSSELAWGRDTQYF. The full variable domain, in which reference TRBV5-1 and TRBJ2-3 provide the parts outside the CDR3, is KAGVTQTPRYLIKTRGQQVTLSCSPISGHRSVSWYQQTPGQGLQFLFEYFSETQRNKGNFPGRFSGRQFSNSRSEMNVSTLELGDSALYLCASSSELAWGRDTQYFGPGTRLTVL.

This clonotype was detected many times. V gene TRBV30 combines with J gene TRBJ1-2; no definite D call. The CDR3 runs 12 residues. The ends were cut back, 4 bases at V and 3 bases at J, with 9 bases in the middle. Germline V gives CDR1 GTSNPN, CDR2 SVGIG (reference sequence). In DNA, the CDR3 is TGTGCCTGGACCTACGGGGACTATGGCTACACCTTC. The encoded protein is CAWTYGDYGYTF. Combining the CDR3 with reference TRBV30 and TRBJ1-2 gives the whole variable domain SQTIHQWPATLVQPVGSPLSLECTVEGTSNPNLYWYRQAAGRGLQLLFYSVGIGQISSEVPQNLSASRPQDRQFILSSKKLLLSDSGFYLCAWTYGDYGYTFGSGTRLTVV.

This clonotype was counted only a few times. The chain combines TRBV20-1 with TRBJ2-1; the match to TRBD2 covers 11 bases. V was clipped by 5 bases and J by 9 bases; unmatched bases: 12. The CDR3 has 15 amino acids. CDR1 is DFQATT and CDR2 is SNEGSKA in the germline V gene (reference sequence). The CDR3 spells CSALAGGPLRGEQFF. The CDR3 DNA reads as TGCAGTGCTCTAGCGGGGGGTCCTCTCCGGGGTGAGCAGTTCTTC.

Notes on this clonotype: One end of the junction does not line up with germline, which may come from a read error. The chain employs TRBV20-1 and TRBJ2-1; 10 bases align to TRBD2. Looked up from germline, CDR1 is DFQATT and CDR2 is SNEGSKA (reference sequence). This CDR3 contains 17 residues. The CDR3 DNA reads TGCAGTGCGGAGAGCGGGGGGGCGAGTAGCTCCTACAGTGAGCAGTTCTTC. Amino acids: CSAESGGASSSYSEQFF.

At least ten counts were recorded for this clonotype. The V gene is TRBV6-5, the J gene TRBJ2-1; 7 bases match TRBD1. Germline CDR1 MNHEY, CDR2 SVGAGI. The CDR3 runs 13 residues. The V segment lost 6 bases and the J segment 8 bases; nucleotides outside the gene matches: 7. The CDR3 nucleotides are TGTGCCAGCAGGCCGACAGGGTTTGATGAGCAGTTCTTC. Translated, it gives CASRPTGFDEQFF.

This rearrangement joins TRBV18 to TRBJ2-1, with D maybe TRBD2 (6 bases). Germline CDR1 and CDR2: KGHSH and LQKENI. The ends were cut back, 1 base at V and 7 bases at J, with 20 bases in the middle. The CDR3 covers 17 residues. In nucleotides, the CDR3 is TGTGCCAGCTCACCACGCAGCGGGCCTAGCCCTAGAAATGAGCAGTTCTTC. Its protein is CASSPRSGPSPRNEQFF.

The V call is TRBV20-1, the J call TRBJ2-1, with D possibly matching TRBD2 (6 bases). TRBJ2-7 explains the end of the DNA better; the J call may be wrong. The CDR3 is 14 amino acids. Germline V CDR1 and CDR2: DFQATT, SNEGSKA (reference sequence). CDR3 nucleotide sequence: TGCAGTGCTAGAGAGTATGGGGGGTACAATGAGCAGTACGTC. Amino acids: CSAREYGGYNEQYV.

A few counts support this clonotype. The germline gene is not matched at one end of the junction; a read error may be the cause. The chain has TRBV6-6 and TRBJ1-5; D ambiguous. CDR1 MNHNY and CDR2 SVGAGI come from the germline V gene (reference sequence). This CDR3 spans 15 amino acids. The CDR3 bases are TGTGCCGGCAGTTATTTGAGGGAGGACAATCAGCCCCAGCATTTT. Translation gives CAGSYLREDNQPQHF.

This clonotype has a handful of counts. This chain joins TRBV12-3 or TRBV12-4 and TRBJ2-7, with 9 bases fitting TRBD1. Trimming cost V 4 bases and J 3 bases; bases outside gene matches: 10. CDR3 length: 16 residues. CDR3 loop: CASSSGAGQGGYEQYF. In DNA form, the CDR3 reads TGTGCCAGCAGTTCAGGCGCGGGACAGGGAGGCTACGAGCAGTACTTC.

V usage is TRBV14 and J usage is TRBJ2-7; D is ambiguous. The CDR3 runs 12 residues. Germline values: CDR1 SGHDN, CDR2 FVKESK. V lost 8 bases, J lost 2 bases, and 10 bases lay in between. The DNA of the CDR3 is TGTGCCAGCGGACGGACGCCCTACGAGCAGTACTTC. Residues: CASGRTPYEQYF.

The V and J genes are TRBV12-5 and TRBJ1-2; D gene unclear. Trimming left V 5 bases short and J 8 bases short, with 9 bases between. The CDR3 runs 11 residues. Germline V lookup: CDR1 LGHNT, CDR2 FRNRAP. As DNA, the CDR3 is TGTGCTAGTGGTCTGGCGGGGGGCTACACCTTC. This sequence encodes CASGLAGGYTF.

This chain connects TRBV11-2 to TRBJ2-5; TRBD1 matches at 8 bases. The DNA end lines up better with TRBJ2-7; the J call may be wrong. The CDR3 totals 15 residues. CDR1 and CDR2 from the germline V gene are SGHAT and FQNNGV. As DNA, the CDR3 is TGTGCCAGCAGCTTTAGCTACGGACAGGGCGGCGAGCAGTACTTC. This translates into CASSFSYGQGGEQYF.

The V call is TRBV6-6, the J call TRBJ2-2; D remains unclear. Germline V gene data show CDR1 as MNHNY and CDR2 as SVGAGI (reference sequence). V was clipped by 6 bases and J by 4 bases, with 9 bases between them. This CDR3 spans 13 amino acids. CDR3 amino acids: CASRLQTTGELFF. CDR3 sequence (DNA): TGTGCCAGCAGGCTTCAAACCACCGGGGAGCTGTTTTTT.

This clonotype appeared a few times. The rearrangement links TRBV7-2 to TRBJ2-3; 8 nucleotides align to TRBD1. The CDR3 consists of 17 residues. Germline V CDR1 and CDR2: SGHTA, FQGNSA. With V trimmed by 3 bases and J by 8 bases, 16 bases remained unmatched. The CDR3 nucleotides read TGTGCCAGCAGCTTTGTTGGTACAGGGGGATTGAGTGGTACGCAGTATTTT. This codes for CASSFVGTGGLSGTQYF.

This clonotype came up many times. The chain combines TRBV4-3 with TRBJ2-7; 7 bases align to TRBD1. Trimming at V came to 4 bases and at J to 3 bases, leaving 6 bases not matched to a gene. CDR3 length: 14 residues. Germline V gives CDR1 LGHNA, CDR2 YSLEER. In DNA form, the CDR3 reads TGCGCCAGCAGCCGGGCGGCAGGGGGCTACGAGCAGTACTTC. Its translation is CASSRAAGGYEQYF.

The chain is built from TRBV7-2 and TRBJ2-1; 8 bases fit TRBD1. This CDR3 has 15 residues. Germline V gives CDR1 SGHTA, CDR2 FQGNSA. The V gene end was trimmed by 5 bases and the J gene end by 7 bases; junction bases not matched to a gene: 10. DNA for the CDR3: TGTGCCAGCAGCCTCCGACAGGGGTTTATGAATGAGCAGTTCTTC. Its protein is CASSLRQGFMNEQFF.

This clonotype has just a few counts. CDR3 bases: TGCAGTGCGAAACGGGGTGGGGCCCTGGTTAGCAATCAGCCCCAGCATTTT. Its protein is CSAKRGGALVSNQPQHF. This chain connects TRBV20-1 to TRBJ1-5, with D tentatively TRBD1 (5 bases). CDR3 length: 17 amino acids. V was pared by 6 bases and J by 0 bases, with 21 bases between. CDR1 is DFQATT, CDR2 SNEGSKA, per germline (reference sequence).

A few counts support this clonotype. CDR3 sequence reads: CASSRGREELISGNTIYF. CDR3 DNA sequence: TGTGCCAGCAGCCGGGGAAGAGAGGAACTCATCTCTGGAAACACCATATATTTT. This chain joins TRBV7-9 and TRBJ1-3; D is unresolved. In germline, CDR1 is SEHNR, CDR2 FQNEAQ (reference sequence). Trimming removed 5 bases at V and 0 bases at J, with 20 bases between. This CDR3 spans 18 amino acids.

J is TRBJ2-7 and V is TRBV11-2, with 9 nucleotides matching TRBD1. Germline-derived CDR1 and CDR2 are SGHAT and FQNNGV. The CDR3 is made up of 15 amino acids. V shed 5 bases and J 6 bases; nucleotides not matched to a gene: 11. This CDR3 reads CASSGRDRVGSEQYF. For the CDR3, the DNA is TGTGCCAGCAGCGGCCGGGACAGGGTAGGTAGCGAGCAGTACTTC.

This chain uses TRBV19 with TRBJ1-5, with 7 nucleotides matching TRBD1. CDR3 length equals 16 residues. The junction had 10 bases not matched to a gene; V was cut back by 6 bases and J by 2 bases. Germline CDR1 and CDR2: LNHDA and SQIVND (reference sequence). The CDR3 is CASRTGTAGRNQPQHF. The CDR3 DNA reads TGTGCCAGTAGAACCGGGACAGCAGGCCGCAATCAGCCCCAGCATTTT.